Listed below are T cell receptor beta chains from one sample, sequenced in a study of blood T cell repertoires in COVID-19. Method: immunoSEQ multiplex PCR; TCRdb's copy keeps in-frame clones and lacks some. This table has 300,000 or so clones, roughly 88% appearing once. Material for sequencing was peripheral blood. Receptor source: a woman aged 30 to 39 with COVID-19, enrolled during active disease. CDR3s include the opening cysteine and the closing phenylalanine or tryptophan. Fields, in order: clone size, D gene, J gene, V gene, CDR3 protein, CDR3 DNA. The D gene is left open where the match is weak. Clone sizes are given selectively: once, few, many, or a class where the clone is expanded.

abundance: once
d_gene: TRBD1
j_gene: TRBJ2-3
v_gene: TRBV5-1
CDR3aa: CASSLTPQGGDTQYF
CDR3nt: TGCGCCAGCAGCTTGACCCCACAGGGGGGAGATACGCAGTATTTT

abundance: .
d_gene: TRBD1
j_gene: TRBJ1-1
v_gene: TRBV28
CDR3aa: CASSLTGINTEAFF
CDR3nt: TGTGCCAGCAGTTTGACAGGGATAAACACTGAAGCTTTCTTT

abundance: .
d_gene: TRBD2
j_gene: TRBJ2-2
v_gene: TRBV2
CDR3aa: CASSPGLAFTGELFF
CDR3nt: TGTGCCAGCAGTCCGGGACTAGCGTTCACCGGGGAGCTGTTTTTT

abundance: .
d_gene: .
j_gene: TRBJ2-1
v_gene: TRBV5-1
CDR3aa: CASSPSGRWGNEQFF
CDR3nt: TGCGCCAGCAGTCCGTCGGGGAGGTGGGGCAATGAGCAGTTCTTC

abundance: .
d_gene: TRBD1
j_gene: TRBJ1-2
v_gene: TRBV19
CDR3aa: CASSMRGGHGYTF
CDR3nt: TGTGCCAGTAGTATGAGAGGGGGCCATGGCTACACCTTC

abundance: .
d_gene: .
j_gene: TRBJ1-1
v_gene: TRBV27
CDR3aa: CASRPGTSNTEAFF
CDR3nt: TGTGCCAGCCGACCCGGGACATCGAACACTGAAGCTTTCTTT

abundance: .
d_gene: .
j_gene: TRBJ2-1
v_gene: TRBV19
CDR3aa: CATRRSSYNEQFF
CDR3nt: TGTGCCACCAGGCGAAGCTCCTACAATGAGCAGTTCTTC

abundance: .
d_gene: TRBD1
j_gene: TRBJ1-1
v_gene: TRBV5-1
CDR3aa: CASSSGLGQNLNTEAFF
CDR3nt: TGCGCCAGCAGCTCAGGTCTGGGACAGAATTTGAACACTGAAGCTTTCTTT

abundance: .
d_gene: .
j_gene: TRBJ1-1
v_gene: TRBV30
CDR3aa: CAWSGRSSNTEAFF
CDR3nt: TGTGCCTGGAGCGGGAGATCCTCGAACACTGAAGCTTTCTTT

abundance: .
d_gene: TRBD2
j_gene: TRBJ2-7
v_gene: TRBV5-4
CDR3aa: CASSPFSGGNYEQYF
CDR3nt: TGTGCCAGCAGCCCCTTTTCCGGGGGGAACTACGAGCAGTACTTC

abundance: once
d_gene: TRBD1
j_gene: TRBJ1-1
v_gene: TRBV7-9
CDR3aa: CASSPQGGMNTEAFF
CDR3nt: TGTGCCAGCAGCCCGCAGGGGGGCATGAACACTGAAGCTTTCTTT

abundance: .
d_gene: TRBD1
j_gene: TRBJ1-1
v_gene: TRBV2
CDR3aa: CASSETGLNTEAFF
CDR3nt: TGTGCCAGCAGTGAGACAGGGCTGAACACTGAAGCTTTCTTT

abundance: .
d_gene: TRBD2
j_gene: TRBJ2-7
v_gene: TRBV7-2
CDR3aa: CASSSPGTSAVSRSYEQYF
CDR3nt: TGTGCCAGCAGCTCTCCAGGGACTAGCGCGGTTTCCAGGAGTTACGAGCAGTACTTC

abundance: .
d_gene: .
j_gene: TRBJ2-3
v_gene: TRBV3-1/TRBV3-2
CDR3aa: CASSQRTPTDTQYF
CDR3nt: TGTGCCAGCAGCCAAAGGACACCCACAGATACGCAGTATTTT

abundance: .
d_gene: TRBD1
j_gene: TRBJ1-1
v_gene: TRBV2
CDR3aa: CASSEYNPGQGFPMNTEAFF
CDR3nt: TGTGCCAGCAGTGAATACAATCCGGGACAGGGCTTCCCCATGAACACTGAAGCTTTCTTT

abundance: .
d_gene: TRBD2
j_gene: TRBJ2-5
v_gene: TRBV4-2
CDR3aa: CASSPGTSGSEETQYF
CDR3nt: TGTGCCAGCAGCCCCGGGACTAGCGGGAGTGAAGAGACCCAGTACTTC

abundance: once
d_gene: TRBD1
j_gene: TRBJ2-1
v_gene: TRBV19
CDR3aa: CASSMTGPNEQFF
CDR3nt: TGTGCCAGTAGTATGACAGGGCCGAATGAGCAGTTCTTC

abundance: .
d_gene: .
j_gene: TRBJ1-3
v_gene: TRBV10-3
CDR3aa: CAISDFGPSGNTIYF
CDR3nt: TGTGCCATCAGTGATTTCGGTCCCTCTGGAAACACCATATATTTT

abundance: .
d_gene: TRBD1
j_gene: TRBJ2-1
v_gene: TRBV10-3
CDR3aa: CAITADRDNNEQFF
CDR3nt: TGTGCCATCACCGCGGACAGGGATAACAATGAGCAGTTCTTC

abundance: .
d_gene: TRBD2
j_gene: TRBJ2-1
v_gene: TRBV28
CDR3aa: CASSLRAGESYEQFF
CDR3nt: TGTGCCAGCAGTTTACGCGCGGGAGAGTCGTATGAGCAGTTCTTC

abundance: .
d_gene: .
j_gene: TRBJ1-5
v_gene: TRBV30
CDR3aa: CAWSDTSQPQHF
CDR3nt: TGTGCCTGGAGTGACACGTCCCAGCCCCAGCATTTT

abundance: .
d_gene: .
j_gene: TRBJ1-2
v_gene: TRBV14
CDR3aa: CASSQGIAGVYGYTF
CDR3nt: TGTGCCAGCAGCCAAGGAATCGCCGGAGTCTATGGCTACACCTTC

abundance: .
d_gene: .
j_gene: TRBJ1-5
v_gene: TRBV30
CDR3aa: CAWSRGVEQPQHF
CDR3nt: TGTGCCTGGAGTCGGGGTGTTGAGCAGCCCCAGCATTTT

abundance: .
d_gene: TRBD2
j_gene: TRBJ2-1
v_gene: TRBV5-1
CDR3aa: CASSPRTSGGPNEQFF
CDR3nt: TGCGCCAGCAGCCCCCGGACTAGCGGGGGCCCAAATGAGCAGTTCTTC

abundance: .
d_gene: TRBD1
j_gene: TRBJ2-3
v_gene: TRBV15
CDR3aa: CATSTRDRFGNTQYF
CDR3nt: TGTGCCACCAGCACTCGGGACAGGTTTGGGAATACGCAGTATTTT

abundance: .
d_gene: .
j_gene: TRBJ1-2
v_gene: TRBV13
CDR3aa: CASSSSGGTGYTF
CDR3nt: TGTGCCAGCAGCTCGTCGGGGGGGACTGGCTACACCTTC

abundance: .
d_gene: .
j_gene: TRBJ2-1
v_gene: TRBV6-5
CDR3aa: CASSPQNNEQFF
CDR3nt: TGTGCCAGCAGCCCCCAAAACAATGAGCAGTTCTTC

abundance: .
d_gene: .
j_gene: TRBJ1-2
v_gene: TRBV5-6
CDR3aa: CASSLAGGYGYTF
CDR3nt: TGTGCCAGCAGCTTGGCCGGGGGATATGGCTACACCTTC

abundance: .
d_gene: .
j_gene: TRBJ1-5
v_gene: TRBV2
CDR3aa: CASMKGREGQPQHF
CDR3nt: TGTGCCAGCATGAAGGGACGGGAGGGTCAGCCCCAGCATTTT

abundance: once
d_gene: TRBD2
j_gene: TRBJ2-7
v_gene: TRBV5-1
CDR3aa: CASSLGLAGLGSYEQYF
CDR3nt: TGCGCCAGCAGCTTGGGACTAGCGGGTCTCGGTTCCTACGAGCAGTACTTC

abundance: .
d_gene: .
j_gene: TRBJ1-4
v_gene: TRBV6-5
CDR3aa: CASRRTINEKLFF
CDR3nt: TGTGCCAGCAGACGGACAATTAATGAAAAACTGTTTTTT

abundance: once
d_gene: TRBD2
j_gene: TRBJ2-1
v_gene: TRBV27
CDR3aa: CASSKAGGLAHEQFF
CDR3nt: TGTGCCAGCAGTAAAGCGGGAGGGTTAGCCCATGAGCAGTTCTTC

abundance: .
d_gene: .
j_gene: TRBJ2-3
v_gene: TRBV5-8
CDR3aa: CASSLKFRSTDTQYF
CDR3nt: TGTGCCAGCAGCTTGAAGTTCAGGAGCACAGATACGCAGTATTTT